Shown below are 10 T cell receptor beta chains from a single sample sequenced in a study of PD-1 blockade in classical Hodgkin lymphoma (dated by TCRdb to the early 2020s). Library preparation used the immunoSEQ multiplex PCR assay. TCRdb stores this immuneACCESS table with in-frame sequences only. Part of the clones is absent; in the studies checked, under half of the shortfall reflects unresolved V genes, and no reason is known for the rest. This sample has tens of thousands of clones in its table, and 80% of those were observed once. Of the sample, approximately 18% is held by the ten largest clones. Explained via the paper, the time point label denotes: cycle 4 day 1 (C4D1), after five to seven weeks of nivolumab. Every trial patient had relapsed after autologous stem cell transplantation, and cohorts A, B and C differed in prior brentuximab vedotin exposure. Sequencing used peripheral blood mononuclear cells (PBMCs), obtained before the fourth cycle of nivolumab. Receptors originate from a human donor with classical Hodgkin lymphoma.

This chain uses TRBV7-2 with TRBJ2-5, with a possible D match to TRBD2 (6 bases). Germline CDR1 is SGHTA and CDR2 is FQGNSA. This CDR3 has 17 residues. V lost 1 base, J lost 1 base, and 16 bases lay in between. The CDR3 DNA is TGTGCCAGCAGCTTAGTGGGGGGTCTCACTTTCCAAGAGACCCAGTACTTC. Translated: CASSLVGGLTFQETQYF.

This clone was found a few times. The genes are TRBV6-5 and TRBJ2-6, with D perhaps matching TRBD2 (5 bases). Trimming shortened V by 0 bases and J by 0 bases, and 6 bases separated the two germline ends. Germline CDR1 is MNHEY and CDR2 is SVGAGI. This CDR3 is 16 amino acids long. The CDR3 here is CASSYSEDSGANVLTF. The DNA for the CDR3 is TGTGCCAGCAGTTACTCGGAGGACTCTGGGGCCAACGTCCTGACTTTC.

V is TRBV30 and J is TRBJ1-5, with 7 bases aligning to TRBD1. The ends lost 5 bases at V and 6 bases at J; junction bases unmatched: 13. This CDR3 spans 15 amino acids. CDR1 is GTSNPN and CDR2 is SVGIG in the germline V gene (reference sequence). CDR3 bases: TGTGCCTGGGGGACTAGGACAGGAGGAAGTCAGCCCCAGCATTTT. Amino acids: CAWGTRTGGSQPQHF.

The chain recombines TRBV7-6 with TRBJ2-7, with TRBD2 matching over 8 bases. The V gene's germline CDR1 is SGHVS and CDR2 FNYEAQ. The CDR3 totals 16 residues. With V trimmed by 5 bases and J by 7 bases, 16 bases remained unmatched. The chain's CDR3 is CASSPPGLDSVGEQYF. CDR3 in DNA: TGTGCCAGCAGCCCCCCGGGACTAGACTCCGTGGGGGAGCAGTACTTC.

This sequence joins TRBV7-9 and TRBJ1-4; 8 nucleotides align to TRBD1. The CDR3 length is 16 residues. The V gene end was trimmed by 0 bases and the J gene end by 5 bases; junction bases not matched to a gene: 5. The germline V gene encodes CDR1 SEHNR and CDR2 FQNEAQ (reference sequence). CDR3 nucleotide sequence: TGTGCCAGCAGCTTAGCGCAGGGGGCAGGCAATGAAAAACTGTTTTTT. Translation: CASSLAQGAGNEKLFF.

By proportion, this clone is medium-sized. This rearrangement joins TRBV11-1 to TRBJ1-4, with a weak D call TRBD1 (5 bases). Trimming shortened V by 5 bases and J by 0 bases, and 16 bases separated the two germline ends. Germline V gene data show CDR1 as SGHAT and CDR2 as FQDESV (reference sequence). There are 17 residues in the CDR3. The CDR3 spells CASSPLLGAATNEKLFF. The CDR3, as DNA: TGTGCCAGCAGCCCCCTCTTAGGGGCAGCAACTAATGAAAAACTGTTTTTT.

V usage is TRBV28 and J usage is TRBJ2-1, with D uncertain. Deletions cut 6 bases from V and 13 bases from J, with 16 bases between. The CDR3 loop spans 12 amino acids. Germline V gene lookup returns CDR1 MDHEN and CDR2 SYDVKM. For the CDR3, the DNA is TGTGCCAGCAGGGAGATCGGACGTCCTCAGTTCTTC. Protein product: CASREIGRPQFF.

The CDR3 protein is CATRKGNVAEGYTF. As DNA, the CDR3 is TGTGCCACCAGGAAGGGGAATGTAGCGGAGGGCTACACCTTC. The chain carries TRBV19 and TRBJ1-2, with D possibly being TRBD1 (5 bases). V was clipped by 10 bases and J by 8 bases, with 23 bases between them. The CDR3 runs 14 residues. From germline, CDR1 is LNHDA and CDR2 SQIVND (reference sequence).

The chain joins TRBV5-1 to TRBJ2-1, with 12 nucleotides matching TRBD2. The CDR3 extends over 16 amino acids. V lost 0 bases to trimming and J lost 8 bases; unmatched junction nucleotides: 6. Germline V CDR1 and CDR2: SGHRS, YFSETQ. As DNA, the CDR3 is TGCGCCAGCAGCTTGGTACTAGCGGGAGGTGGGTATGAGCAGTTCTTC. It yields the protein CASSLVLAGGGYEQFF.

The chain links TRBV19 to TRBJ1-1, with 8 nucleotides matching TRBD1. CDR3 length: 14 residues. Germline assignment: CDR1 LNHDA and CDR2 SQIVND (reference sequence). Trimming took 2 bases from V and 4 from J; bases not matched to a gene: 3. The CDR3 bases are TGTGCCAGTAGTATACAACAGGGGGTCACTGAAGCTTTCTTT. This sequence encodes CASSIQQGVTEAFF.